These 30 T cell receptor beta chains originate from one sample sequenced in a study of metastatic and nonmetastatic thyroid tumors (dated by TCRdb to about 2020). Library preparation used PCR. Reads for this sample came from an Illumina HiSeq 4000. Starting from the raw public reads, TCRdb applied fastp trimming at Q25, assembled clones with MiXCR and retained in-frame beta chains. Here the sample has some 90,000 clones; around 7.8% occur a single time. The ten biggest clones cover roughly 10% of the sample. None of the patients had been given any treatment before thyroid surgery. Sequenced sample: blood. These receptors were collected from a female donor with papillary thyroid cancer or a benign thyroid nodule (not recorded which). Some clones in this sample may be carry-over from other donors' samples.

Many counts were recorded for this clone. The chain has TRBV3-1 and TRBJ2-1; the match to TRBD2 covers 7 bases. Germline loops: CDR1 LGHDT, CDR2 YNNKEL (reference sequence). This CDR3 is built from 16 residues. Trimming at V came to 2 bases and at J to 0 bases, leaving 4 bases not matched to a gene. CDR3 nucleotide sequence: TGTGCCAGCAGCCAAAGCGGGGAGCGCTCCTACAATGAGCAGTTCTTC. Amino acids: CASSQSGERSYNEQFF.

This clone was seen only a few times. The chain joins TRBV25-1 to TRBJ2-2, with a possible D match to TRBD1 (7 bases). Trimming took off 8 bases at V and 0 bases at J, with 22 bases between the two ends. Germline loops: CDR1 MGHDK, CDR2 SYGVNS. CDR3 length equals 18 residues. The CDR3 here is CASYADREAYPNTGELFF. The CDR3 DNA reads TGTGCCAGCTATGCTGACAGGGAGGCTTACCCGAACACCGGGGAGCTGTTTTTT.

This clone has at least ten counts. CDR3 amino acids: CASSLDPARNEQFF. Written as DNA, the CDR3 is TGTGCCAGCAGCTTAGACCCGGCACGCAATGAGCAGTTCTTC. The gene calls are TRBV11-3 and TRBJ2-1; no clear D gene. Trimming took 0 bases from V and 6 from J, leaving 9 bases between them. Germline V gives CDR1 SGHNT, CDR2 YENEEA. This CDR3 is built from 14 residues.

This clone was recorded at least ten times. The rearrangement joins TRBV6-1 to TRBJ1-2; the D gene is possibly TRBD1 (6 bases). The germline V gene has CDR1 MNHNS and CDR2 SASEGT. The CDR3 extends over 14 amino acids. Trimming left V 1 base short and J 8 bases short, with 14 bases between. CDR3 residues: CASSEEGGPMGYTF. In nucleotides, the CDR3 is TGTGCCAGCAGTGAAGAGGGGGGGCCAATGGGCTACACCTTC.

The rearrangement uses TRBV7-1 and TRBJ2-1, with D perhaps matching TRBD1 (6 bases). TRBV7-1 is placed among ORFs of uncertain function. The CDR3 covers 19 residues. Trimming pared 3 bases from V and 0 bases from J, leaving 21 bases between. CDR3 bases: TGTGCCAGCAGCTCCCTAAAACTACAGGGTTTTAGCTCCTACAATGAGCAGTTCTTC. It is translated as CASSSLKLQGFSSYNEQFF.

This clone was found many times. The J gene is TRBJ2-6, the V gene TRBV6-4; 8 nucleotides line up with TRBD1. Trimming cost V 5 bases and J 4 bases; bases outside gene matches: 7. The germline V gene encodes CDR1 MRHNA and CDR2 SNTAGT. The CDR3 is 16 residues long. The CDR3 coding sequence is TGTGCCAGCAGTCCTACAGGGGGAGAAGGGGCCAACGTCCTGACTTTC. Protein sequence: CASSPTGGEGANVLTF.

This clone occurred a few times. DNA of the CDR3: TGTGCCAGCAGCCGGGACAGGAGGTCCTACGAGCAGTACTTC. Amino acid sequence: CASSRDRRSYEQYF. The genes are TRBV6-1 and TRBJ2-7, with TRBD1 identical over 8 bases. CDR3 length: 14 amino acids. With V trimmed by 6 bases and J by 1 base, 5 bases remained unmatched. The V gene's germline CDR1 is MNHNS and CDR2 SASEGT.

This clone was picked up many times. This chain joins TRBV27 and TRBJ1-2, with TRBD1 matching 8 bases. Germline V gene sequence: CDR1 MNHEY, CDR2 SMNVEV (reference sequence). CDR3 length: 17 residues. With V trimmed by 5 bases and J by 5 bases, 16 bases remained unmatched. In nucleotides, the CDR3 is TGTGCCAGCAGTACCGTCCAGGGGGCTCTGGGGCGGTATGGCTACACCTTC. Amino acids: CASSTVQGALGRYGYTF.

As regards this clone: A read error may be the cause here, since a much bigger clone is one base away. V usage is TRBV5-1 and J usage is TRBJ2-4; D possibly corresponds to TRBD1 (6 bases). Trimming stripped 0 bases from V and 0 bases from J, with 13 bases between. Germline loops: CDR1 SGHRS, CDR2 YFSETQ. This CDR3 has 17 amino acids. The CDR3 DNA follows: TGCGCCAGCAGCTTGGAGGACAGTTCCCCAGCCAAAAACATTCAGTACTTC. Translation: CASSLEDSSPAKNIQYF. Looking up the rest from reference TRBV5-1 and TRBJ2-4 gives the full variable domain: KAGVTQTPRYLIKTRGQQVTLSCSPISGHRSVSWYQQTPGQGLQFLFEYFSETQRNKGNFPGRFSGRQFSNSRSEMNVSTLELGDSALYLCASSLEDSSPAKNIQYFGAGTRLSVL.

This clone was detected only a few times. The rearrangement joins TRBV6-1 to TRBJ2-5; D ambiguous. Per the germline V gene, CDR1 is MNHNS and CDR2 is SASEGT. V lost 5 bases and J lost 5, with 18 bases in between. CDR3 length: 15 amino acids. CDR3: CASSSSSGVGETQYF. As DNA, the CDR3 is TGTGCCAGCAGTTCGTCCTCTGGGGTAGGGGAGACCCAGTACTTC.

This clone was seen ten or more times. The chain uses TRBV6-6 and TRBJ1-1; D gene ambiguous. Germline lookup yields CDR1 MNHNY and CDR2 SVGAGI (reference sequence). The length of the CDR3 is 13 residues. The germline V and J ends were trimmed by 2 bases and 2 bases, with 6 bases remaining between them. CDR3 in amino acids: CASSYPENTEAFF. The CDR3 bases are TGTGCCAGCAGTTACCCGGAAAACACTGAAGCTTTCTTT.

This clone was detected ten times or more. The CDR3 nucleotides are TGTGCCAGCAGTCCCTCGGGACAGCCGGGCACTGAAGCTTTCTTT. Translation: CASSPSGQPGTEAFF. The rearrangement joins TRBV12-3 or TRBV12-4 to TRBJ1-1, with TRBD1 matching over 7 bases. The CDR3 contains 15 residues. With 5 bases clipped from V and 4 bases from J, the junction kept 10 bases outside the gene matches.

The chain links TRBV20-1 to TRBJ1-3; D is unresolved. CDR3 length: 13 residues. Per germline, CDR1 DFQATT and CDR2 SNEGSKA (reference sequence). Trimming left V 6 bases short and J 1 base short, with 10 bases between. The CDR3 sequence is CSARSESGNTIYF. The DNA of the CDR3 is TGCAGTGCCAGAAGTGAGTCTGGAAACACCATATATTTT.

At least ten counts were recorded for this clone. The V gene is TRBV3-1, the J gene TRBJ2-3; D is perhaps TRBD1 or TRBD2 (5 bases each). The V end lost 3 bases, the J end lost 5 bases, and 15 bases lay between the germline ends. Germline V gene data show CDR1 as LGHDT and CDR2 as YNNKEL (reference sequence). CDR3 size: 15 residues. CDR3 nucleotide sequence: TGTGCCAGCAGCCACGGGACGGCCTTCGGAGATACGCAGTATTTT. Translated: CASSHGTAFGDTQYF.

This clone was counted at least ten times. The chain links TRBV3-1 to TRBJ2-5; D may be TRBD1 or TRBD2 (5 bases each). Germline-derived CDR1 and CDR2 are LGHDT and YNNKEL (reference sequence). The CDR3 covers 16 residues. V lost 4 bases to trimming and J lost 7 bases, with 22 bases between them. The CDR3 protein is CASSLPGTYPRGTQYF. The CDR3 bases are TGTGCCAGCAGCCTTCCGGGGACGTACCCGAGGGGGACCCAGTACTTC.

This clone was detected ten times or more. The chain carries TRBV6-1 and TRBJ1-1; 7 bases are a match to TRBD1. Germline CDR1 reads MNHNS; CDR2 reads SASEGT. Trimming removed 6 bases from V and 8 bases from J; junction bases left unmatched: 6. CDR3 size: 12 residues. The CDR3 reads CASSSTGSEAFF. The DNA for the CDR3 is TGTGCCAGCAGCTCGACAGGGTCCGAAGCTTTCTTT.

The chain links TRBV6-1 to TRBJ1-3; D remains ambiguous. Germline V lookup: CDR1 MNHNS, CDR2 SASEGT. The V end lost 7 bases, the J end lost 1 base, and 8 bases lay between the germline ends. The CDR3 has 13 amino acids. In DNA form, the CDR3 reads TGTGCCAGCACCATGGGATCTGGAAACACCATATATTTT. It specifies CASTMGSGNTIYF.

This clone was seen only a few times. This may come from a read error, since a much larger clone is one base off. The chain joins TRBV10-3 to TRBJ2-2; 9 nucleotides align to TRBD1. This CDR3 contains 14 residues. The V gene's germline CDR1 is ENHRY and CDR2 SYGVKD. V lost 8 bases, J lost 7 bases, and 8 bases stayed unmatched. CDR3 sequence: CAIGSTGGNGELFF. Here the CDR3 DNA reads TGTGCCATCGGCTCGACAGGGGGGAACGGGGAGCTGTTTTTT.

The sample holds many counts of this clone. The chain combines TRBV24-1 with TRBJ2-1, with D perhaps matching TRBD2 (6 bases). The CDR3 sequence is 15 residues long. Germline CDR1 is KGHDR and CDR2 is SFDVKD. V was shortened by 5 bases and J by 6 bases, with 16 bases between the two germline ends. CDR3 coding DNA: TGTGCCACCAGTGTTAGCGGCCTATCTAGCAATGAGCAGTTCTTC. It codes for CATSVSGLSSNEQFF.

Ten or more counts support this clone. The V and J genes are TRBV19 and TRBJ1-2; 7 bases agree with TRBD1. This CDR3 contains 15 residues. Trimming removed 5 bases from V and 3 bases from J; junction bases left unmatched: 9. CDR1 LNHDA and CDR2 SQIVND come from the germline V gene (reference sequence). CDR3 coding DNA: TGTGCCAGTAGTTCCGCCGGGACAGAGGACTATGGCTACACCTTC. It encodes CASSSAGTEDYGYTF. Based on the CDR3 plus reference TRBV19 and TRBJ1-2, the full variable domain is DGGITQSPKYLFRKEGQNVTLSCEQNLNHDAMYWYRQDPGQGLRLIYYSQIVNDFQKGDIAEGYSVSREKKESFPLTVTSAQKNPTAFYLCASSSAGTEDYGYTFGSGTRLTVV.

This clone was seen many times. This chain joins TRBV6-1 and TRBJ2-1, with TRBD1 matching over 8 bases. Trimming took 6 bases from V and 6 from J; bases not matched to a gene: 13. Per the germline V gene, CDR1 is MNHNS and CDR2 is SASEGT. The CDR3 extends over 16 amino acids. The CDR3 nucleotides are TGTGCCAGCAGCCGACAGGGGCAAACTTTAATCAATGAGCAGTTCTTC. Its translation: CASSRQGQTLINEQFF.

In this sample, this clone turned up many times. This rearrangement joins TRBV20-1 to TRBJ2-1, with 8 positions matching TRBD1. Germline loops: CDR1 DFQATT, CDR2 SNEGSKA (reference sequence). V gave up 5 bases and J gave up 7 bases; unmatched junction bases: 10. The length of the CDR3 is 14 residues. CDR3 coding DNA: TGCAGTGCTGACCGGGACAGGTTATTTAATGAGCAGTTCTTC. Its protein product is CSADRDRLFNEQFF.

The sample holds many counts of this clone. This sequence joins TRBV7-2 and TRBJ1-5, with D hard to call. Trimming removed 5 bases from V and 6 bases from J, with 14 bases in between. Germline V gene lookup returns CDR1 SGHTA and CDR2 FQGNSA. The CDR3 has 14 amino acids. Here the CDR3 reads CASSQDGGSQPQHF. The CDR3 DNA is TGTGCCAGCAGCCAAGATGGAGGGTCTCAGCCCCAGCATTTT. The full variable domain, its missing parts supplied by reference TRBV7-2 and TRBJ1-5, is GAGVSQSPSNKVTEKGKDVELRCDPISGHTALYWYRQSLGQGLEFLIYFQGNSAPDKSGLPSDRFSAERTGGSVSTLTIQRTQQEDSAVYLCASSQDGGSQPQHFGDGTRLSIL.

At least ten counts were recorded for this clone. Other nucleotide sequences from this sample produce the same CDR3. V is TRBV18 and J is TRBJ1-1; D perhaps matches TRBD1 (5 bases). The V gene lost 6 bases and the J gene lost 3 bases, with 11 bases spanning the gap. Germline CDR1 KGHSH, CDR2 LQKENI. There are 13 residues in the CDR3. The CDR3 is CASSEGPYTEAFF. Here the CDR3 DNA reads TGTGCCAGCTCCGAGGGGCCGTACACTGAAGCTTTCTTT.

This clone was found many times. CDR3 in DNA: TGCAGTGCTAGGATAGCGGGGGGGATGGGTGAGCAGTTCTTC. Translated, it gives CSARIAGGMGEQFF. V gene TRBV20-1 combines with J gene TRBJ2-1; 11 bases map to TRBD2. In germline, CDR1 is DFQATT, CDR2 SNEGSKA (reference sequence). CDR3 length: 14 residues. J lost 9 bases, V lost 3 bases, and 7 bases had no gene match.

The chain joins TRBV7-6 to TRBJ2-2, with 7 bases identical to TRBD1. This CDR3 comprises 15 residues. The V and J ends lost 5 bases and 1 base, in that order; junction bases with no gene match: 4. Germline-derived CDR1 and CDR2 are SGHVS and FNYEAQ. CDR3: CASSLGQRNTGELFF. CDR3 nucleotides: TGTGCCAGCAGCCTGGGACAGAGGAACACCGGGGAGCTGTTTTTT.

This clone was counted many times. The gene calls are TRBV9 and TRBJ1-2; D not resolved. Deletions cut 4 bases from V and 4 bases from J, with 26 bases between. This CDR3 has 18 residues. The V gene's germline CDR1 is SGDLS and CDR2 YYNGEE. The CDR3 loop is CASSKLRSSTQESYGYTF. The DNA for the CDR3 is TGTGCCAGCAGCAAACTTAGGTCCTCCACGCAAGAAAGCTATGGCTACACCTTC.

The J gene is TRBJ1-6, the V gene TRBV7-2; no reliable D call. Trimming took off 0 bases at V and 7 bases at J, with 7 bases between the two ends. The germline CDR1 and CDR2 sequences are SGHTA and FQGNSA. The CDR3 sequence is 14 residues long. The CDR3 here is CASSLASRNSPLHF. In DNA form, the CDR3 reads TGTGCCAGCAGCTTAGCGTCGAGGAATTCACCCCTCCACTTT.

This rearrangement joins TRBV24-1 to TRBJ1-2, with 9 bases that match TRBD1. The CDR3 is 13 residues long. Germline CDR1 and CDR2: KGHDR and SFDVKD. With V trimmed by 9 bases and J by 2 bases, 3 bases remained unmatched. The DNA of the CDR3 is TGTGCCACCCAAGGACAGGGGAACTATGGCTACACCTTC. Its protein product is CATQGQGNYGYTF.

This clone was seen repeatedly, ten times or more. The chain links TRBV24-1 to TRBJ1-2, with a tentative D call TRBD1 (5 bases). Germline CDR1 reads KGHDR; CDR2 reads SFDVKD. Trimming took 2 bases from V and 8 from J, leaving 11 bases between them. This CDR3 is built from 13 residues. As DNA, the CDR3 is TGTGCCACCAGTGATTCACCAGGGTTGGGCTACACCTTC. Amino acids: CATSDSPGLGYTF.